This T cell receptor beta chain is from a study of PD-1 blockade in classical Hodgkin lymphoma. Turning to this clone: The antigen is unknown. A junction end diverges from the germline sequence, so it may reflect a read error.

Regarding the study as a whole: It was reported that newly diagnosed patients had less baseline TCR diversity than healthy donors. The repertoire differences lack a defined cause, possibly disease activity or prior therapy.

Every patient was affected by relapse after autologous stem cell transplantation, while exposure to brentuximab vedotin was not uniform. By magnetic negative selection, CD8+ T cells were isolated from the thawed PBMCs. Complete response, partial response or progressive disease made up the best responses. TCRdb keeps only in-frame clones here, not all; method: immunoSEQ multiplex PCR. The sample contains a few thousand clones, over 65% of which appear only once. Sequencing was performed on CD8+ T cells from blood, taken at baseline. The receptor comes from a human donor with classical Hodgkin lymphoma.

CDR3 nucleotides: TGTGCTAGCAGGGAGACCGTGGGGGATGGAGAGACCCAGTACTTC. Translating gives CASRETVGDGETQYF. This chain uses TRBV7-7 with TRBJ2-5; either TRBD1 or TRBD2 may fit D (5 bases each). Germline V lookup: CDR1 SSHAT, CDR2 FNYEAQ (reference sequence). The CDR3 totals 15 residues.